Sequencing of this T cell receptor (beta chain) was carried out in a study of blood T cell repertoires in COVID-19 (dated by TCRdb to 2020 to 2022). As for the study more broadly: Samples covering the acute and convalescent phases of COVID-19 were provided by collaborators in the United States, Italy and Spain. A de-identified subject ID, COVID-19 status, age in years and sex were almost always included in the sample metadata. The repertoires were released in a freely available public database meant as a resource for research on the immune response to SARS-CoV-2. Deeply sampled blood TCRbeta repertoires from subjects exposed to, actively infected with, or recovered from COVID-19 were included in the dataset. The samples were drawn from two sources: the first 160 participants of the ongoing ImmuneRACE study, and 1,000 to 1,500 subjects contributed by 6 global collaborators. HLA class I and class II types, where available, came from metadata supplied by the sample provider rather than from assay-based typing. The prospective study material was composed of cDNA or gDNA derived from T cells, B-cell-depleted T cells, or PBMCs.

In the prospective study, participants were about 18 to 100 years old, resided in fewer than 25 geographic areas of the United States, and were enrolled through a virtual design. In the prospective study, participants were assigned to cohorts based on the clinical history participants reported in a screening survey and a study questionnaire. Exposed participants had been in contact, within 2 weeks of entering the study, with a person who had a PCR-confirmed or clinician-diagnosed case of COVID-19. Mobile phlebotomists in the prospective study collected whole blood, serum and a nasopharyngeal or oropharyngeal swab from every participant. Additional blood draws and questionnaires over an approximately two-month period could optionally be provided by prospective study participants. Prospective study blood samples were shipped either frozen or at room temperature before DNA extraction. TCRbeta CDR3 regions were amplified from genomic DNA by means of the immunoSEQ Assay, a bias-controlled multiplex PCR. On the authors' methods: The number of nucleated cells in each sample was estimated by amplification of reference gene primers within the assay. To quantify the absolute abundance of each unique TCRbeta CDR3 rearrangement, sequence reads were collapsed and filtered. For each sample, productive Simpson clonality was calculated by taking the square root of Simpson's diversity index across productive rearrangements. The source is immuneACCESS, and TCRdb retained only in-frame sequences with V and J called. Part of the clones is not carried over; for the studies checked, unresolved V genes explain less than half of this, and the remainder is unexplained. From that table come the V and J calls and clone size; the DNA was used to work out D and trimming. The sample records around 400,000 clones, around nine tenths of which are singletons. The top ten constitute approximately 1.3% of the sample.

Overall study results and their limits: The amount of clinical and demographic metadata varied by source and participant and was provided uncurated.

Remarks on this clone: No cognate antigen has been identified for it. No qualities accompany the bases; no much larger clone lies one base away.

The CDR3, cysteine through phenylalanine, is 15 amino acids long. The sequence is cut down to CDR3 DNA, 45 bases in frame from base 1. For CDR1 and CDR2, the germline V gene (reference sequence) lists LNHDA and SQIVND. V lost 5 bases and J lost 0 bases, and the count of bases not matched to a germline gene is 4. The sample comprised PBMCs or T cells enriched from blood (not recorded which). The TCR was taken from a woman under 30 who had been exposed to COVID-19. The chain uses TRBV19 and TRBJ2-3; a stretch of 8 junction bases matches TRBD2. The DNA sequence is TGTGCCAGTAGTGTCCCTAGCGGGAGCACAGATACGCAGTATTTT. Its protein reads: CASSVPSGSTDTQYF.